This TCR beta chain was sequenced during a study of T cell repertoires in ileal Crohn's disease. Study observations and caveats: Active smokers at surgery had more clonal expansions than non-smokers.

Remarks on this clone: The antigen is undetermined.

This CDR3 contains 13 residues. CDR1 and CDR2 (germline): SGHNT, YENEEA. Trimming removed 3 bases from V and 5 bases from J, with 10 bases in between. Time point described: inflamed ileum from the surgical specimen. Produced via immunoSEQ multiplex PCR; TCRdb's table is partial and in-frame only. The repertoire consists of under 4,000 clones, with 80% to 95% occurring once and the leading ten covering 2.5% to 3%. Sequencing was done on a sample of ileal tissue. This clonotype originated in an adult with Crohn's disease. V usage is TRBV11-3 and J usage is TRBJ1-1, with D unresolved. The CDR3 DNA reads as TGTGCCAGCAGCTTGAGGAGAGGGACTGAAGCTTTCTTT. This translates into CASSLRRGTEAFF.